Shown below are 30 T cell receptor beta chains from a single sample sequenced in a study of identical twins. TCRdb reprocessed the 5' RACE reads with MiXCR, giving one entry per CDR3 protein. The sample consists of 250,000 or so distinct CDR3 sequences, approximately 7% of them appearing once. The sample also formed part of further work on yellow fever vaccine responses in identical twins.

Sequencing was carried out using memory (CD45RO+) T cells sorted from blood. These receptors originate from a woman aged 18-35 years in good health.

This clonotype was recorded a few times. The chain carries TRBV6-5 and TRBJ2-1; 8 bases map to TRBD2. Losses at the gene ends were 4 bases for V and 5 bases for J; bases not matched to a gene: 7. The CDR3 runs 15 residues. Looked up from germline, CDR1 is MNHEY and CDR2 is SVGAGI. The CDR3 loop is CASSSQAGGHNEQFF. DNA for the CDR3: TGTGCCAGCAGTTCCCAGGCGGGAGGTCACAATGAGCAGTTCTTC.

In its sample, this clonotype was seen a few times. The CDR3 here is CASSGGQGWYNEQFF. The CDR3 nucleotides read TGTGCCAGCAGTGGAGGACAGGGTTGGTACAATGAGCAGTTCTTC. V usage is TRBV6-1 and J usage is TRBJ2-1; 8 positions agree with TRBD1. The germline CDR1 and CDR2 sequences are MNHNS and SASEGT. After removal of 4 bases from V and 4 bases from J, the junction contained 6 bases not matched to a gene. CDR3 length: 15 amino acids.

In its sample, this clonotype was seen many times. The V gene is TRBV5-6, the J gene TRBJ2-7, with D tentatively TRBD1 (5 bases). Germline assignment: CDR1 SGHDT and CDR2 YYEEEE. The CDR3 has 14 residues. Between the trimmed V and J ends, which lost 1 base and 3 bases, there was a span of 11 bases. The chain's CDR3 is CASSLRGSGYEQYV. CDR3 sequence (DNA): TGTGCCAGCAGCTTGAGGGGATCTGGCTACGAGCAGTACGTC.

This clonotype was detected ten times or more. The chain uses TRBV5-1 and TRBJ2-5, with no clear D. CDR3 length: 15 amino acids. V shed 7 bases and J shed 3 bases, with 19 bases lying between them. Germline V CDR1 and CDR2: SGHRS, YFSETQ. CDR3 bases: TGCGCCAGCTCGACTCGCCTCGACGGTAAAGAGACCCAGTACTTC. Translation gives CASSTRLDGKETQYF. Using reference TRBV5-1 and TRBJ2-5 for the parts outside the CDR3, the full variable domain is KAGVTQTPRYLIKTRGQQVTLSCSPISGHRSVSWYQQTPGQGLQFLFEYFSETQRNKGNFPGRFSGRQFSNSRSEMNVSTLELGDSALYLCASSTRLDGKETQYFGPGTRLLVL.

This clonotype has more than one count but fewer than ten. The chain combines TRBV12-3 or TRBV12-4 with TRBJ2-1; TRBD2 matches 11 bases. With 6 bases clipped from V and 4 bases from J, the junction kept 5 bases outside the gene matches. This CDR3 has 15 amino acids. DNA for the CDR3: TGTGCCAGCAGACCAACTAGCGGGGGTTACAATGAGCAGTTCTTC. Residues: CASRPTSGGYNEQFF.

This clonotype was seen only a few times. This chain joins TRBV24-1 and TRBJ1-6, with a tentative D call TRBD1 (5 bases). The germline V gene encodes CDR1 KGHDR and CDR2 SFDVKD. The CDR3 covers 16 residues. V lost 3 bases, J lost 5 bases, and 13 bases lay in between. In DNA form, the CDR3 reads TGTGCCACCAGTGATCCTGGGACGGCTAATAATTCACCCCTCCACTTT. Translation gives CATSDPGTANNSPLHF.

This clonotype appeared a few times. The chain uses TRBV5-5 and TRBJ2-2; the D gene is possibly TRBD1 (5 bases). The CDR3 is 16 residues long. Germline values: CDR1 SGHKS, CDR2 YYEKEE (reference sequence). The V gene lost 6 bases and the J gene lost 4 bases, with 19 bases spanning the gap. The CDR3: CASNSGHRTGTGELFF. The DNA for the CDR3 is TGTGCCAGCAACTCAGGACACCGGACCGGCACCGGGGAGCTGTTTTTT.

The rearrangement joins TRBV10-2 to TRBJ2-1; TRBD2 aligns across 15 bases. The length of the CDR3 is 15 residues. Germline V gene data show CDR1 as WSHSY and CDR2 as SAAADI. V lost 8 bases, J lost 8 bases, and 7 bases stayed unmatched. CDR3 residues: CASRPGTSGGHEQFF. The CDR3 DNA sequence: TGCGCCAGCCGCCCAGGGACTAGCGGGGGGCATGAGCAGTTCTTC.

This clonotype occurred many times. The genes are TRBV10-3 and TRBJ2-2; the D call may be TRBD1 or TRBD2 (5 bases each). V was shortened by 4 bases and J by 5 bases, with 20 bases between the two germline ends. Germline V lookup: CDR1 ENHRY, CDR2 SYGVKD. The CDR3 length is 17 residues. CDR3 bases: TGTGCCATCAGTGCCAAAGCAGGGACCGTTCAGACCGGGGAGCTGTTTTTT. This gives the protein CAISAKAGTVQTGELFF.

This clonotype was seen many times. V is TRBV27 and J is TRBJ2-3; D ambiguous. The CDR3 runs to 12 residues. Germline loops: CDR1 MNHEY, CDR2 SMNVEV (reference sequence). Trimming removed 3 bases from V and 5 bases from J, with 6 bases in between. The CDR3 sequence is CASSFWGDTQYF. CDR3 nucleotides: TGTGCCAGCAGTTTTTGGGGAGATACGCAGTATTTT.

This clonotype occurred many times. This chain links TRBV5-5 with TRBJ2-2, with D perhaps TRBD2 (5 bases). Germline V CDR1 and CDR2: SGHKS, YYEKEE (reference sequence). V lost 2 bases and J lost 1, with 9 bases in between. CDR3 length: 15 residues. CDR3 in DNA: TGTGCCAGCAGCTTAGCTAGCTGGAACACCGGGGAGCTGTTTTTT. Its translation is CASSLASWNTGELFF.

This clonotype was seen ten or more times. CDR3 sequence (DNA): TGTGCCAGCAGCTCCAGAGTTAGCTTGGGCACAGATACGCAGTATTTT. Translation gives CASSSRVSLGTDTQYF. The chain couples TRBV5-6 to TRBJ2-3; no firm D call. V was shortened by 3 bases and J by 1 base, with 15 bases between the two germline ends. The CDR3 contains 16 residues. The germline gives CDR1 SGHDT, CDR2 YYEEEE.

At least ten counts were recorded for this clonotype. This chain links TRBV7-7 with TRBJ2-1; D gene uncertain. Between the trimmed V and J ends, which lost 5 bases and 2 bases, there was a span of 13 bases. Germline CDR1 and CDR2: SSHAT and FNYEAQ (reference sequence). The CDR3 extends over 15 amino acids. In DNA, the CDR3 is TGTGCCAGCAGCCAGGATGAGAAGGCCTACAATGAGCAGTTCTTC. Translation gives CASSQDEKAYNEQFF. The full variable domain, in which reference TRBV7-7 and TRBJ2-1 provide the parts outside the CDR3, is GAGVSQSPRYKVTKRGQDVTLRCDPISSHATLYWYQQALGQGPEFLTYFNYEAQPDKSGLPSDRFSAERPEGSISTLTIQRTEQRDSAMYRCASSQDEKAYNEQFFGPGTRLTVL.

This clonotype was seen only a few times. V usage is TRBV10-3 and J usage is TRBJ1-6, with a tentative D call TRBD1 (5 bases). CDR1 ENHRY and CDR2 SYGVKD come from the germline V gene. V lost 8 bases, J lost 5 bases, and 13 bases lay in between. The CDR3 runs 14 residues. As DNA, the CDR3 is TGTGCCATCCAGGGCCAGGGAGATAATTCACCCCTCCACTTT. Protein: CAIQGQGDNSPLHF.

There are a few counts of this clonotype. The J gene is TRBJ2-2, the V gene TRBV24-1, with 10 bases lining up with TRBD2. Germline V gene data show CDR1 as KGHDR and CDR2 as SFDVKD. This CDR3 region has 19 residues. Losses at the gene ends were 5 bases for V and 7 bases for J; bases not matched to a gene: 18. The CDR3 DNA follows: TGTGCCACCAGTGGTGGAGGAATAGCGGGAGGCGGTTACATCGGGGAGCTGTTTTTT. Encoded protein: CATSGGGIAGGGYIGELFF.

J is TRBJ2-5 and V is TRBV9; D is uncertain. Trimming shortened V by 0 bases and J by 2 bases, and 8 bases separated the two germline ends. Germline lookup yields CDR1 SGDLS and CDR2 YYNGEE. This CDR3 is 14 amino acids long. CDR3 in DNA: TGTGCCAGCAGCGTAGGGATAGTTCAAGAGACCCAGTACTTC. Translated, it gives CASSVGIVQETQYF.

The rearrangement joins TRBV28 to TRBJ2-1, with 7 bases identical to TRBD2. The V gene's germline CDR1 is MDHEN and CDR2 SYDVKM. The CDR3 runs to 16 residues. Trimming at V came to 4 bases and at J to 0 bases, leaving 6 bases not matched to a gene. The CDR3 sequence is CASSSQAGRSYNEQFF. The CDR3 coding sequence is TGTGCCAGCAGTTCCCAAGCGGGACGCTCCTACAATGAGCAGTTCTTC.

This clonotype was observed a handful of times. The CDR3, as DNA: TGCGCCAGCAGCCGGGACAGGGGGACCTACGAGCAGTACGTC. Translation: CASSRDRGTYEQYV. This chain connects TRBV4-1 to TRBJ2-7, with 11 bases aligning to TRBD1. The CDR3 consists of 14 residues. From germline, CDR1 is MGHRA and CDR2 YSYEKL. The V gene end was trimmed by 4 bases and the J gene end by 2 bases; junction bases not matched to a gene: 1.

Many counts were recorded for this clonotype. The CDR3 region has the DNA TGTGCCGTCTCCGGGTCATTTGGGACAGGGCAGAACACCGGGGAGCTGTTTTTT. As protein: CAVSGSFGTGQNTGELFF. The chain uses TRBV27 and TRBJ2-2, with TRBD1 matching over 9 bases. CDR1 is MNHEY, CDR2 SMNVEV, per germline (reference sequence). The J segment lost 1 base and the V segment lost 11 bases, leaving 17 bases of the junction unmatched. The CDR3 runs 18 residues.

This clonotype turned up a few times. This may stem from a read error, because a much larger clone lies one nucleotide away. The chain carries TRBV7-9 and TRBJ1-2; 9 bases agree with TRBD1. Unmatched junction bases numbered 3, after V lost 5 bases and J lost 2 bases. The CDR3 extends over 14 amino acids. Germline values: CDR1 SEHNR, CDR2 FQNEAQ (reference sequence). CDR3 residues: CASSTGTGNYGYTF. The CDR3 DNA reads TGTGCCAGCAGCACCGGGACAGGGAACTATGGCTACACCTTC.

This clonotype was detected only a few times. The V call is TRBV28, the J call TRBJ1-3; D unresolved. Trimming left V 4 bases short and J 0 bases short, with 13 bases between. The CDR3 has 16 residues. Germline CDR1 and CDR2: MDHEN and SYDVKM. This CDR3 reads CASSSSIFFSGNTIYF. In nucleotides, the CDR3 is TGTGCCAGCAGTTCTTCTATATTCTTCTCTGGAAACACCATATATTTT.

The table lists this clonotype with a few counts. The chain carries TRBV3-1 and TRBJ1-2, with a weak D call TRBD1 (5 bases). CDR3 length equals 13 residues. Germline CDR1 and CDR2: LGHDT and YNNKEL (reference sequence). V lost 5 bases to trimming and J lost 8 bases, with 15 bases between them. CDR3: CASSTRRGQGYTF. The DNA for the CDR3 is TGTGCCAGCAGCACTCGAAGGGGTCAGGGCTACACCTTC.

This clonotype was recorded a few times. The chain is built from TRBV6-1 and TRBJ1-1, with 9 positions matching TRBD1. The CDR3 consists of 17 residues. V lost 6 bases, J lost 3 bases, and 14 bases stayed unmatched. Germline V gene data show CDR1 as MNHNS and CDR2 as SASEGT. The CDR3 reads CASRTLTGGSRDTEAFF. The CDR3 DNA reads TGTGCCAGCAGGACTTTGACAGGGGGTAGTAGGGACACTGAAGCTTTCTTT.

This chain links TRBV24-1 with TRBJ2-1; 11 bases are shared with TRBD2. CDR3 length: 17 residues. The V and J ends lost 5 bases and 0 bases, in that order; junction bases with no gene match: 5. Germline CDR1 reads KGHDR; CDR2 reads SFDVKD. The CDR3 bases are TGTGCCACCAGTGGAACTAGCGGGAGTAGCTCCTACAATGAGCAGTTCTTC. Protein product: CATSGTSGSSSYNEQFF.

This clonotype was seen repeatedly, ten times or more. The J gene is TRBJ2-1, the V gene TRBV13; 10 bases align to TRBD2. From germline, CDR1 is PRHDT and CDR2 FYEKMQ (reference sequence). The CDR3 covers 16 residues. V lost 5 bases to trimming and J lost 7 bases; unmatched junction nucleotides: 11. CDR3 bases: TGTGCCAGCAGCCTGCGGACTAGCGGAGCCAAGAATGAGCAGTTCTTC. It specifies CASSLRTSGAKNEQFF. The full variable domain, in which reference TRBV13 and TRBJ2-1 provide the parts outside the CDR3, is AAGVIQSPRHLIKEKRETATLKCYPIPRHDTVYWYQQGPGQDPQFLISFYEKMQSDKGSIPDRFSAQQFSDYHSELNMSSLELGDSALYFCASSLRTSGAKNEQFFGPGTRLTVL.

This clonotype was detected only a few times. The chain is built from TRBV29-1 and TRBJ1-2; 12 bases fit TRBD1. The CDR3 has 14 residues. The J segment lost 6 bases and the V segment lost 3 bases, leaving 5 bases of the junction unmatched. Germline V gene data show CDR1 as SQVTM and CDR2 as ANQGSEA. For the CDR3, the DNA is TGCAGCGTTGACCGGGACAGGGGGCGAGATGGCTACACCTTC. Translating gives CSVDRDRGRDGYTF.

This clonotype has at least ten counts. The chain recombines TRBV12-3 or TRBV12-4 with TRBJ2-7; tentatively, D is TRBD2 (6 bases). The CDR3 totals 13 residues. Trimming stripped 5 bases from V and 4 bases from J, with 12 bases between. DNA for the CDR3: TGTGCCAGCAGTCCGGGACTTGGATACGAGCAGTACTTC. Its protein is CASSPGLGYEQYF.

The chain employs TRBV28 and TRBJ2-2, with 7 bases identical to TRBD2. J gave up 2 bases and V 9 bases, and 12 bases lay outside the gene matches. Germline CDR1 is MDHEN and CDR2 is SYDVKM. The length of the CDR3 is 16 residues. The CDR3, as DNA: TGTGCCAGTTCCCGTGGTGGGGGGGGTAACACCGGGGAGCTGTTTTTT. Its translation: CASSRGGGGNTGELFF. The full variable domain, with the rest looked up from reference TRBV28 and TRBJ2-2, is DVKVTQSSRYLVKRTGEKVFLECVQDMDHENMFWYRQDPGLGLRLIYFSYDVKMKEKGDIPEGYSVSREKKERFSLILESASTNQTSMYLCASSRGGGGNTGELFFGEGSRLTVL.

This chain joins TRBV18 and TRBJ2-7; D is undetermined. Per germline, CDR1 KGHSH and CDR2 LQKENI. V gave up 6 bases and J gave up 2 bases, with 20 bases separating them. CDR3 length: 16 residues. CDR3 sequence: CASSPFGGGNTYEQYF. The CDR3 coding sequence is TGTGCCAGCTCCCCCTTCGGTGGCGGAAATACCTACGAGCAGTACTTC.

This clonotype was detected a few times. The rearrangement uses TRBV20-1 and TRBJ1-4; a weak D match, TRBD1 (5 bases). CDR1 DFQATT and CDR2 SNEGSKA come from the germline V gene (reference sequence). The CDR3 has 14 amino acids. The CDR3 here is CSVPLQGGREKLFF. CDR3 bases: TGCAGCGTACCGTTGCAGGGAGGACGGGAAAAACTGTTTTTT.